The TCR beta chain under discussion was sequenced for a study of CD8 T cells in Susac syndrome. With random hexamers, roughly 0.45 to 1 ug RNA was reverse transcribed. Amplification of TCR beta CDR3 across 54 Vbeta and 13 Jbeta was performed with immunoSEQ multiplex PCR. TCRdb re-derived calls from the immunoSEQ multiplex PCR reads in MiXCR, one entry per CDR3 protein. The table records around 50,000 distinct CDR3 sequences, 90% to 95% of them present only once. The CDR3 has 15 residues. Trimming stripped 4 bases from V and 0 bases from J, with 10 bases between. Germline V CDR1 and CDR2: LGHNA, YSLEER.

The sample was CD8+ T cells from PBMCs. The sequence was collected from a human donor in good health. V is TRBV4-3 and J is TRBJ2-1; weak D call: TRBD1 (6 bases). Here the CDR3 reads CASSRNRASYNEQFF. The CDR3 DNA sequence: TGCGCCAGCAGCCGAAACAGGGCCTCCTACAATGAGCAGTTCTTC.